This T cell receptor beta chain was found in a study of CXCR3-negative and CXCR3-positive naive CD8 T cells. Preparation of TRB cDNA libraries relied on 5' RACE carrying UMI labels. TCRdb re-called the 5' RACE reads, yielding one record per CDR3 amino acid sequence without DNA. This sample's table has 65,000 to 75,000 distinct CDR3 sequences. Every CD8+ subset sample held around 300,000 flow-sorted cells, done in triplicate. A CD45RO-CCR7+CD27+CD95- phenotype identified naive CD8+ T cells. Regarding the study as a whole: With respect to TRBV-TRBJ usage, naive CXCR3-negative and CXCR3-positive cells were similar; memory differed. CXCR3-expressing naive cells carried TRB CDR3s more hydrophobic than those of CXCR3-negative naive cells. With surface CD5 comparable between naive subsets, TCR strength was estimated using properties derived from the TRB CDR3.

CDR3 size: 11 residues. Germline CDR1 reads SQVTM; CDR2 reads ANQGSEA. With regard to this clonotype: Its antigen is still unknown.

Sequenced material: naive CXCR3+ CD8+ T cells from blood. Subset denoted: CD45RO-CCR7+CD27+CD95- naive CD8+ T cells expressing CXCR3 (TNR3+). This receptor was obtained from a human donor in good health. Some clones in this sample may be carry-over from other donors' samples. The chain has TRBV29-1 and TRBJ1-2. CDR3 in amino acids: CSVAVLGGYTF.